These 4 T cell receptor beta chains share one sample of origin, sequenced in a study of blood T cell repertoires in COVID-19. TCRdb's table, derived via immunoSEQ multiplex PCR, lists solely in-frame clones and lacks some. The sample consists of about 180,000 clones, 87% of them appearing once. Specimen: peripheral blood. Source of these receptors: a man aged 40-50 years with active or convalescent COVID-19.

This clone is a singleton in its sample. V gene TRBV5-5 combines with J gene TRBJ2-3, with a possible D match to TRBD2 (7 bases). Trimming removed 2 bases from V and 6 bases from J, with 19 bases in between. Per the germline V gene, CDR1 is SGHKS and CDR2 is YYEKEE (reference sequence). CDR3 length: 16 residues. This CDR3 reads CASSFGPGGAEDTQYF. The DNA of the CDR3 is TGTGCCAGCAGCTTTGGTCCGGGGGGCGCCGAGGATACGCAGTATTTT.

This chain links TRBV6-5 with TRBJ1-2; 7 bases align to TRBD1. In germline, CDR1 is MNHEY, CDR2 SVGAGI. Trimming removed 5 bases from V and 2 bases from J; junction bases left unmatched: 5. The CDR3 is 14 amino acids. The CDR3 DNA reads as TGTGCCAGCAGTCCCACGGACAGGAACTATGGCTACACCTTC. Translated: CASSPTDRNYGYTF.

The chain is built from TRBV7-8 and TRBJ1-5; D gene ambiguous. CDR3 length: 16 amino acids. Germline CDR1 is SGHVS and CDR2 is FQNEAQ. The V end was cut by 2 bases, the J end by 3 bases, with 14 bases between. CDR3 sequence: CASSLRRVPNNQPQHF. CDR3 coding DNA: TGTGCCAGCAGCTTAAGGAGGGTACCAAACAATCAGCCCCAGCATTTT.

This chain connects TRBV29-1 to TRBJ2-3; 7 bases line up with TRBD1. This CDR3 has 15 residues. Germline loops: CDR1 SQVTM, CDR2 ANQGSEA. J gave up 4 bases and V 7 bases, and 14 bases lay outside the gene matches. The CDR3 reads CSAPRYRGSPDTQYF. The DNA of the CDR3 is TGCAGCGCTCCCCGATACAGGGGATCCCCAGATACGCAGTATTTT.